The 8 T cell receptor beta chains listed next were all sequenced from one sample in a study of T cells in Graves' hyperthyroidism and ophthalmopathy. Amplification of TCR beta CDR3 regions was performed using RNA transcripts as template. The HTBI primer set was used in a first-round RT-PCR of the TCR CDR3. One entry per CDR3 protein results from TCRdb running MiXCR on the multiplex PCR reads. The table includes a few hundred thousand distinct CDR3 sequences, 15% to 20% detected once. The sequenced sample consisted of blood. Source of these receptors: a woman aged 50 to 60 with Graves' hyperthyroidism.

V and J are TRBV7-8 and TRBJ1-6; the match to TRBD1 covers 11 bases. This CDR3 comprises 17 residues. Trimming at V came to 2 bases and at J to 5 bases, leaving 5 bases not matched to a gene. Germline V CDR1 and CDR2: SGHVS, FQNEAQ. The CDR3 protein is CASSLIPGQGDNSPLHF. CDR3 nucleotide sequence: TGTGCCAGCAGCTTAATACCGGGACAGGGGGATAATTCACCCCTCCACTTT.

In this sample, this clonotype turned up a few times. Mismatch with germline at one junction end may stem from a read error. The rearrangement joins TRBV5-1 to TRBJ2-7; no clear D gene. Germline V gene lookup returns CDR1 SGHRS and CDR2 YFSETQ. The CDR3 is 14 residues long. The CDR3 DNA is TGTGCCAGCAGCCCAGGTGGACCGGCATACGAGCAGTACTTC. Translated: CASSPGGPAYEQYF.

The chain uses TRBV9 and TRBJ2-7; 9 nucleotides align to TRBD1. Trimming cost V 4 bases and J 5 bases; bases outside gene matches: 10. The length of the CDR3 is 15 residues. The V gene's germline CDR1 is SGDLS and CDR2 YYNGEE. CDR3 sequence reads: CASSPSRTGVHEQYF. CDR3 DNA sequence: TGTGCCAGCAGCCCATCGCGGACAGGGGTCCACGAGCAGTACTTC. The whole variable domain, filled in from reference TRBV9 and TRBJ2-7, reads DSGVTQTPKHLITATGQRVTLRCSPRSGDLSVYWYQQSLDQGLQFLIQYYNGEERAKGNILERFSAQQFPDLHSELNLSSLELGDSALYFCASSPSRTGVHEQYFGPGTRLTVT.

The chain links TRBV15 to TRBJ1-5; D not certain. CDR3 length equals 16 residues. Germline V lookup: CDR1 LNHNV, CDR2 YYDKDF (reference sequence). Trimming removed 3 bases at V and 0 bases at J, with 12 bases between. CDR3 region: CATSSARRLSNQPQHF. CDR3 in DNA: TGTGCCACCAGCAGTGCTCGACGGCTTAGCAATCAGCCCCAGCATTTT.

This clonotype has just a few counts. V and J are TRBV2 and TRBJ2-4; D is perhaps TRBD1 (5 bases). V lost 1 base and J 1 base, leaving 8 bases between the germline ends. CDR3 length equals 15 residues. The germline gives CDR1 SNHLY, CDR2 FYNNEI. CDR3 amino acids: CASSEGGSAKNIQYF. CDR3 bases: TGTGCCAGCAGTGAAGGGGGCTCGGCCAAAAACATTCAGTACTTC.

This clonotype turned up a few times. A junction end diverges from the germline sequence, so it may reflect a read error. This chain connects TRBV5-1 to TRBJ2-7; D is undetermined. Germline V CDR1 and CDR2: SGHRS, YFSETQ. The CDR3 runs to 12 residues. The CDR3 coding sequence is TGCGCCAGCAGCTTGGTTGCCTACGAGCAGTGCTTC. Amino acids: CASSLVAYEQCF.

This rearrangement joins TRBV6-2 or TRBV6-3 to TRBJ2-2; no definite D call. Trimming took 0 bases from V and 5 from J, leaving 7 bases between them. The CDR3 consists of 14 residues. CDR1 is MNHEY and CDR2 is SVGEGT in the germline V gene. The CDR3 loop reads CASSYSDPTGELFF. CDR3 DNA sequence: TGTGCCAGCAGTTACTCGGACCCGACCGGGGAGCTGTTTTTT.

This clonotype was detected many times. The J gene is TRBJ1-1, the V gene TRBV7-9; no definite D call. V was clipped by 0 bases and J by 5 bases, with 10 bases between them. From germline, CDR1 is SEHNR and CDR2 FQNEAQ (reference sequence). The CDR3 sequence is 14 residues long. CDR3 nucleotide sequence: TGTGCCAGCAGCTTAGCGCTTACGGAAACTGAAGCTTTCTTT. It codes for CASSLALTETEAFF.